This entry is about one TCR beta chain. In the same sample, other DNA sequences code for this CDR3. These data come from a study of blood T cell repertoires in COVID-19. The ends were cut back, 0 bases at V and 2 bases at J, with 5 bases in the middle. CDR1 is MNHEY, CDR2 SVGAGI, per germline. The CDR3 is 14 residues long. In the authors' methods: It was from reference gene primer amplification that nucleated cell counts were estimated. The data were produced by immunoSEQ multiplex PCR, yet TCRdb's version contains in-frame clones alone and is incomplete. The V and J calls and the clone size are those of that table, but D and trimming were determined from the DNA. The sample yields just over 150,000 clones, about 90% seen once.

The chain carries TRBV6-5 and TRBJ1-5; the D is unclear. The sample consisted of peripheral blood. This sequence was found in a man aged 25 to 40 with COVID-19, enrolled during active disease. The CDR3 protein is CASSYSRGNQPQHF. The DNA of the CDR3 is TGTGCCAGCAGTTACTCGAGGGGCAATCAGCCCCAGCATTTT.